What follows are 30 T cell receptor beta chains derived from one specimen sequenced in a study of CD8+ T cells in alopecia areata. Treatment: oral pan-JAK inhibitor, 5-10 mg twice daily. Following RNA extraction, reverse transcription yielded cDNA that acted as the sequencing template. The table came from immunoSEQ multiplex PCR; TCRdb's copy has only in-frame clones and leaves some out. Among 190,000 or so clones, around 56% were seen once, and the ten largest hold approximately 3.3%. The material was CD4+ T cells sorted from blood, obtained at week 4, from a patient treated with tofacitinib. Receptors were obtained from a human donor with alopecia areata.

The rearrangement links TRBV2 to TRBJ1-2, with D tentatively TRBD1 (6 bases). The V and J ends lost 5 bases and 6 bases respectively, with 10 bases between them. The length of the CDR3 is 12 residues. CDR1 SNHLY and CDR2 FYNNEI come from the germline V gene. CDR3 loop: CASSPDRHGYTF. Written as DNA, the CDR3 is TGTGCCAGCAGTCCGGACAGACATGGCTACACCTTC.

V and J are TRBV23-1 and TRBJ1-3; D may be TRBD1 (6 bases). TRBV23-1 counts as an open reading frame of uncertain function. CDR3 size: 17 residues. V was trimmed by 8 bases and J by 1 base, leaving 21 bases between them. CDR3 amino acids: CASAMGGQKTSGNTIYF. CDR3 coding DNA: TGCGCCAGCGCTATGGGAGGACAGAAGACTTCTGGAAACACCATATATTTT.

This clone showed up many times. The rearrangement uses TRBV7-9 and TRBJ2-7; unclear D gene. From germline, CDR1 is SEHNR and CDR2 FQNEAQ (reference sequence). The CDR3 runs 11 residues. V lost 8 bases, J lost 2 bases, and 7 bases lay in between. CDR3 nucleotide sequence: TGTGCCAGCCTGAATGCCTACGAGCAGTACTTC. Translated, it gives CASLNAYEQYF.

This clone has just a few counts. This chain uses TRBV7-2 with TRBJ2-3; 7 bases agree with TRBD1. CDR1 and CDR2 (germline): SGHTA, FQGNSA. This CDR3 has 13 residues. DNA of the CDR3: TGTGCGACCGGAGACAGGGTTACAGATACGCAGTATTTT. This translates into CATGDRVTDTQYF. The entire variable domain, with the rest obtained from reference TRBV7-2 and TRBJ2-3, is as follows: GAGVSQSPSNKVTEKGKDVELRCDPISGHTALYWYRQSLGQGLEFLIYFQGNSAPDKSGLPSDRFSAERTGGSVSTLTIQRTQQEDSAVYLCATGDRVTDTQYFGPGTRLTVL.

This rearrangement joins TRBV5-1 to TRBJ1-6; TRBD1 is a possible D gene (5 bases). V was pared by 3 bases and J by 6 bases, with 10 bases between. CDR1 and CDR2 from the germline V gene are SGHRS and YFSETQ. The CDR3 is made up of 14 amino acids. Written as DNA, the CDR3 is TGCGCCAGCAGCTCGACAGTCTCTAATTCACCCCTCCACTTT. It is translated as CASSSTVSNSPLHF.

This sequence joins TRBV5-1 and TRBJ2-4; D gene ambiguous. Germline loops: CDR1 SGHRS, CDR2 YFSETQ. CDR3 size: 14 residues. V was cut by 4 bases and J by 7 bases, with 15 bases left in between. CDR3 in amino acids: CASSLPGPGNIQYF. DNA for the CDR3: TGCGCCAGCAGCCTCCCCGGGCCCGGGAACATTCAGTACTTC.

This rearrangement joins TRBV11-1 to TRBJ1-1; maybe TRBD1 (5 bases). V was cut by 7 bases and J by 4 bases, with 16 bases left in between. This CDR3 region has 14 residues. CDR1 SGHAT and CDR2 FQDESV come from the germline V gene (reference sequence). This chain's CDR3 is CASTTPGASTEAFF. CDR3 DNA sequence: TGTGCCAGCACCACCCCTGGGGCGAGCACTGAAGCTTTCTTT. The full variable domain, its missing parts supplied by reference TRBV11-1 and TRBJ1-1, is EAEVAQSPRYKITEKSQAVAFWCDPISGHATLYWYRQILGQGPELLVQFQDESVVDDSQLPKDRFSAERLKGVDSTLKIQPAELGDSAMYLCASTTPGASTEAFFGQGTRLTVV.

This clone was seen more than once but under ten times. The J gene is TRBJ1-2, the V gene TRBV5-1, with D perhaps TRBD1 (5 bases). The CDR3 covers 13 residues. Germline CDR1 reads SGHRS; CDR2 reads YFSETQ. V lost 3 bases and J lost 8, with 14 bases in between. The DNA for the CDR3 is TGCGCCAGCAGCTGGGGCAGGAATGGAGGCTACACCTTC. It encodes CASSWGRNGGYTF.

The chain uses TRBV15 and TRBJ2-7; 7 bases fit TRBD1. V lost 0 bases to trimming and J lost 3 bases; unmatched junction nucleotides: 11. The CDR3 has 17 amino acids. The germline V gene encodes CDR1 LNHNV and CDR2 YYDKDF (reference sequence). CDR3 nucleotide sequence: TGTGCCACCAGCAGAGACCCCGACAGGGTGAAAGACTACGAGCAGTACTTC. Residues: CATSRDPDRVKDYEQYF. Based on the CDR3 plus reference TRBV15 and TRBJ2-7, the full variable domain is DAMVIQNPRYQVTQFGKPVTLSCSQTLNHNVMYWYQQKSSQAPKLLFHYYDKDFNNEADTPDNFQSRRPNTSFCFLDIRSPGLGDTAMYLCATSRDPDRVKDYEQYFGPGTRLTVT.

Only a few counts were recorded for this clone. The chain recombines TRBV23-1 with TRBJ2-3; D may be TRBD2 (6 bases). TRBV23-1 is an ORF, and what it does is uncertain. Trimming removed 8 bases at V and 3 bases at J, with 21 bases between. This CDR3 spans 16 amino acids. The CDR3 protein is CASRSPNPRGTDTQYF. The CDR3 DNA reads as TGCGCCAGCCGATCTCCAAATCCCCGGGGGACAGATACGCAGTATTTT.

This clone was observed a few times. The chain recombines TRBV28 with TRBJ2-1; a weak D match, TRBD1 (5 bases). Germline-derived CDR1 and CDR2 are MDHEN and SYDVKM. V gave up 6 bases and J gave up 6 bases, with 15 bases separating them. The length of the CDR3 is 14 residues. This CDR3 reads CASSLRVFGNEQFF. In DNA form, the CDR3 reads TGTGCCAGCAGCCTCAGGGTGTTCGGCAATGAGCAGTTCTTC.

The chain employs TRBV30 and TRBJ2-3; D is uncertain. CDR3 size: 15 residues. Germline V gene data show CDR1 as GTSNPN and CDR2 as SVGIG (reference sequence). The V end lost 0 bases, the J end lost 0 bases, and 10 bases lay between the germline ends. The CDR3 DNA is TGTGCCTGGAGTGTCCAGATTACTAGCACAGATACGCAGTATTTT. Residues: CAWSVQITSTDTQYF.

The chain has TRBV5-1 and TRBJ1-1, with 8 bases identical to TRBD1. The CDR3 is made up of 15 amino acids. The germline V gene has CDR1 SGHRS and CDR2 YFSETQ. Trimming cost V 0 bases and J 5 bases; bases outside gene matches: 6. The CDR3 DNA reads TGCGCCAGCAGCTTGGCACCTGGACAGGGAACTGAAGCTTTCTTT. The encoded protein is CASSLAPGQGTEAFF. Full variable domain (rest looked up from reference TRBV5-1 and TRBJ1-1): KAGVTQTPRYLIKTRGQQVTLSCSPISGHRSVSWYQQTPGQGLQFLFEYFSETQRNKGNFPGRFSGRQFSNSRSEMNVSTLELGDSALYLCASSLAPGQGTEAFFGQGTRLTVV.

The chain employs TRBV4-2 and TRBJ1-6; D unclear. The CDR3 extends over 15 amino acids. Looked up from germline, CDR1 is LGHNA and CDR2 is YNFKEQ. V dropped 4 bases and J dropped 8 bases, with 15 bases sitting between them. CDR3 nucleotide sequence: TGTGCCAGCAGCCCGATGGGATACGGGGATTCACCCCTCCACTTT. This sequence encodes CASSPMGYGDSPLHF.

In this sample, this clone turned up a few times. This chain uses TRBV28 with TRBJ2-3, with D perhaps matching TRBD2 (5 bases). From germline, CDR1 is MDHEN and CDR2 SYDVKM. This CDR3 is 15 amino acids long. V was pared by 10 bases and J by 2 bases, with 19 bases between. This chain's CDR3 is CATRPLAGTTDTQYF. CDR3 DNA sequence: TGTGCCACCCGACCCCTAGCAGGCACCACAGATACGCAGTATTTT. The full variable domain, with the rest looked up from reference TRBV28 and TRBJ2-3, is DVKVTQSSRYLVKRTGEKVFLECVQDMDHENMFWYRQDPGLGLRLIYFSYDVKMKEKGDIPEGYSVSREKKERFSLILESASTNQTSMYLCATRPLAGTTDTQYFGPGTRLTVL.

The DNA of the CDR3 is TGCGCCAGCAGCCAAGACCCCGGACAAAGGAGTGATACGCAGTATTTT. Protein: CASSQDPGQRSDTQYF. V and J are TRBV4-3 and TRBJ2-3; maybe TRBD1 (5 bases). The CDR3 contains 16 residues. CDR1 is LGHNA, CDR2 YSLEER, per germline. Trimming stripped 0 bases from V and 6 bases from J, with 16 bases between.

This clone has only a few counts. The chain joins TRBV29-1 to TRBJ2-1; D unresolved. The germline V gene encodes CDR1 SQVTM and CDR2 ANQGSEA. The CDR3 has 14 residues. Trimming took 0 bases from V and 6 from J, leaving 12 bases between them. In DNA form, the CDR3 reads TGCAGCGTTGAAGATGGGTGGGTCGGCAATGAGCAGTTCTTC. Translated, it gives CSVEDGWVGNEQFF.

The chain has TRBV2 and TRBJ2-7; the D gene could be TRBD1 or TRBD2 (5 bases each). CDR1 is SNHLY and CDR2 is FYNNEI in the germline V gene. This CDR3 comprises 14 residues. The V end was cut by 8 bases, the J end by 5 bases, with 19 bases between. CDR3 DNA: TGTGCCAGCCGTACCAGGGAGCCCCCGGACGAGCAGTACTTC. Translation: CASRTREPPDEQYF.

The chain has TRBV29-1 and TRBJ2-3; D is undetermined. The germline V and J ends were trimmed by 4 bases and 2 bases, with 13 bases remaining between them. Germline CDR1 and CDR2: SQVTM and ANQGSEA. This CDR3 has 14 residues. CDR3 DNA sequence: TGCAGCGTTGCAGACGGACCTCACACAGATACGCAGTATTTT. Translation gives CSVADGPHTDTQYF.

CDR3 sequence (DNA): TGCGCCAGCAGCCCGGGACTCCAAGAGACCCAGTACTTC. Protein: CASSPGLQETQYF. The genes are TRBV4-3 and TRBJ2-5, with TRBD2 as a possible D gene (6 bases). V was clipped by 4 bases and J by 1 base, with 7 bases between them. Germline V lookup: CDR1 LGHNA, CDR2 YSLEER. CDR3 size: 13 residues.

This clone occurred a few times. This chain joins TRBV2 and TRBJ1-5; D unresolved. The germline V and J ends were trimmed by 6 bases and 0 bases, with 3 bases remaining between them. CDR1 and CDR2 from the germline V gene are SNHLY and FYNNEI. The CDR3 consists of 12 residues. The CDR3 DNA follows: TGTGCCAGCAGGTATAGCAATCAGCCCCAGCATTTT. Residues: CASRYSNQPQHF.

The chain recombines TRBV4-1 with TRBJ2-3; D is ambiguous. Germline V gene lookup returns CDR1 MGHRA and CDR2 YSYEKL. With 0 bases removed from V and 6 bases from J, the gap between germline ends came to 7 bases. The CDR3 consists of 13 residues. The CDR3 spells CASSQDPLDTQYF. The CDR3 DNA reads TGCGCCAGCAGCCAAGACCCCCTCGATACGCAGTATTTT.

This chain uses TRBV5-4 with TRBJ2-1, with a weak D call TRBD2 (6 bases). This CDR3 contains 15 residues. Deletions cut 3 bases from V and 5 bases from J, with 15 bases between. Germline V gives CDR1 SGHNT, CDR2 YYREEE (reference sequence). The CDR3 protein is CASSSKAGPDNEQFF. The CDR3 DNA reads TGTGCCAGCAGCTCAAAAGCGGGTCCGGACAATGAGCAGTTCTTC.

This chain connects TRBV2 to TRBJ1-6, with 9 nucleotides matching TRBD1. The V and J ends lost 6 bases and 6 bases, in that order; junction bases with no gene match: 3. Germline CDR1 reads SNHLY; CDR2 reads FYNNEI. This CDR3 contains 14 residues. CDR3 sequence (DNA): TGTGCCAGCAGGGGACAGGGCAGTAATTCACCCCTCCACTTT. Translated, it gives CASRGQGSNSPLHF.

Worth noting for this clone: Compared with germline, one end of the junction differs, possibly owing to a read error. The J gene is TRBJ2-5, the V gene TRBV6-1; 12 bases align to TRBD2. There are 16 residues in the CDR3. Germline V gene sequence: CDR1 MNHNS, CDR2 SASEGT. CDR3 loop: CAISDPGTSGFETQYF. The DNA of the CDR3 is TGTGCCATCAGTGACCCCGGGACTAGCGGGTTTGAGACCCAGTACTTC.

V gene TRBV25-1 combines with J gene TRBJ2-3, with D possibly TRBD1 on 5 matching bases. Deletions cut 2 bases from V and 2 bases from J, with 14 bases between. In germline, CDR1 is MGHDK, CDR2 SYGVNS. This CDR3 has 16 amino acids. The CDR3 coding sequence is TGTGCCAGCAGTGAAGGGATTACCAGGGACACAGATACGCAGTATTTT. This gives the protein CASSEGITRDTDTQYF.

V and J are TRBV9 and TRBJ2-7; 8 positions match TRBD2. In germline, CDR1 is SGDLS, CDR2 YYNGEE. The CDR3 length is 16 residues. Trimming at V came to 2 bases and at J to 5 bases, leaving 12 bases not matched to a gene. The CDR3 loop reads CASSVGAAGGGHEQYF. The CDR3, as DNA: TGTGCCAGCAGCGTTGGTGCGGCGGGGGGAGGCCACGAGCAGTACTTC.

The rearrangement links TRBV25-1 to TRBJ1-1, with D unresolved. Trimming left V 2 bases short and J 7 bases short, with 5 bases between. The CDR3 sequence is 11 residues long. Looked up from germline, CDR1 is MGHDK and CDR2 is SYGVNS. The CDR3 DNA reads as TGTGCCAGCAGTGAACCCGGTGAAGCTTTCTTT. Its translation: CASSEPGEAFF.

This clone has more than one count but fewer than ten. This chain links TRBV7-6 with TRBJ2-5, with D unclear. The germline V gene encodes CDR1 SGHVS and CDR2 FNYEAQ. V lost 3 bases and J 2 bases, leaving 7 bases between the germline ends. The CDR3 totals 13 residues. CDR3 sequence reads: CASSLNSQETQYF. The CDR3 nucleotides are TGTGCCAGCAGCTTGAATTCACAAGAGACCCAGTACTTC.

V and J are TRBV7-2 and TRBJ2-5; D remains ambiguous. This CDR3 comprises 13 residues. CDR1 is SGHTA, CDR2 FQGNSA, per germline. V lost 5 bases to trimming and J lost 5 bases, with 12 bases between them. CDR3 sequence (DNA): TGTGCCAGCAGCCCCACGATACGGGAGACCCAGTACTTC. This translates into CASSPTIRETQYF.